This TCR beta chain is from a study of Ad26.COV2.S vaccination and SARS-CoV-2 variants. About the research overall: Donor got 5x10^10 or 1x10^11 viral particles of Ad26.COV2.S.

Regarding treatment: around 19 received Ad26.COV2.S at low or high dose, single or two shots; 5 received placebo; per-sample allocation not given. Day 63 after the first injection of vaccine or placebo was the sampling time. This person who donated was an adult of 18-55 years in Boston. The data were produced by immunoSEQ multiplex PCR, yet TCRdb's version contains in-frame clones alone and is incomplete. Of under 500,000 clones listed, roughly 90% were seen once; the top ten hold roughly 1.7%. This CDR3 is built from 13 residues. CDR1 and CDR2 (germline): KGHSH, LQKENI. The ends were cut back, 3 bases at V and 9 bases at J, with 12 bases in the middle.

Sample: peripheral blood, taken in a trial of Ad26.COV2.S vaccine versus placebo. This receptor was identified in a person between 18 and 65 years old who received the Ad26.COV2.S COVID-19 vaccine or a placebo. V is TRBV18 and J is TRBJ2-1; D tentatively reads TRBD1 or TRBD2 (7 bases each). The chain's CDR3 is CASSPTGRAEQFF. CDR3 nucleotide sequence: TGTGCCAGCTCACCGACAGGGAGGGCTGAGCAGTTCTTC.